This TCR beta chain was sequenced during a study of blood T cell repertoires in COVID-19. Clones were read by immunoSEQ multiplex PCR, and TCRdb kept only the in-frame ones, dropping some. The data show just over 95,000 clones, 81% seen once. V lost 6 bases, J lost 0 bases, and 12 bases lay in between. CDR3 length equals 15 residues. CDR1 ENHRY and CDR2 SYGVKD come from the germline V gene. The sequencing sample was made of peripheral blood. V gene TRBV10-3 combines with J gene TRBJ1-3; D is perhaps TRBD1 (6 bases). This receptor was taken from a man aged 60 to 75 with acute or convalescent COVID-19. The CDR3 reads CAIRGATSSGNTIYF. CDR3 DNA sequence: TGTGCCATCAGGGGGGCCACGAGCTCTGGAAACACCATATATTTT.